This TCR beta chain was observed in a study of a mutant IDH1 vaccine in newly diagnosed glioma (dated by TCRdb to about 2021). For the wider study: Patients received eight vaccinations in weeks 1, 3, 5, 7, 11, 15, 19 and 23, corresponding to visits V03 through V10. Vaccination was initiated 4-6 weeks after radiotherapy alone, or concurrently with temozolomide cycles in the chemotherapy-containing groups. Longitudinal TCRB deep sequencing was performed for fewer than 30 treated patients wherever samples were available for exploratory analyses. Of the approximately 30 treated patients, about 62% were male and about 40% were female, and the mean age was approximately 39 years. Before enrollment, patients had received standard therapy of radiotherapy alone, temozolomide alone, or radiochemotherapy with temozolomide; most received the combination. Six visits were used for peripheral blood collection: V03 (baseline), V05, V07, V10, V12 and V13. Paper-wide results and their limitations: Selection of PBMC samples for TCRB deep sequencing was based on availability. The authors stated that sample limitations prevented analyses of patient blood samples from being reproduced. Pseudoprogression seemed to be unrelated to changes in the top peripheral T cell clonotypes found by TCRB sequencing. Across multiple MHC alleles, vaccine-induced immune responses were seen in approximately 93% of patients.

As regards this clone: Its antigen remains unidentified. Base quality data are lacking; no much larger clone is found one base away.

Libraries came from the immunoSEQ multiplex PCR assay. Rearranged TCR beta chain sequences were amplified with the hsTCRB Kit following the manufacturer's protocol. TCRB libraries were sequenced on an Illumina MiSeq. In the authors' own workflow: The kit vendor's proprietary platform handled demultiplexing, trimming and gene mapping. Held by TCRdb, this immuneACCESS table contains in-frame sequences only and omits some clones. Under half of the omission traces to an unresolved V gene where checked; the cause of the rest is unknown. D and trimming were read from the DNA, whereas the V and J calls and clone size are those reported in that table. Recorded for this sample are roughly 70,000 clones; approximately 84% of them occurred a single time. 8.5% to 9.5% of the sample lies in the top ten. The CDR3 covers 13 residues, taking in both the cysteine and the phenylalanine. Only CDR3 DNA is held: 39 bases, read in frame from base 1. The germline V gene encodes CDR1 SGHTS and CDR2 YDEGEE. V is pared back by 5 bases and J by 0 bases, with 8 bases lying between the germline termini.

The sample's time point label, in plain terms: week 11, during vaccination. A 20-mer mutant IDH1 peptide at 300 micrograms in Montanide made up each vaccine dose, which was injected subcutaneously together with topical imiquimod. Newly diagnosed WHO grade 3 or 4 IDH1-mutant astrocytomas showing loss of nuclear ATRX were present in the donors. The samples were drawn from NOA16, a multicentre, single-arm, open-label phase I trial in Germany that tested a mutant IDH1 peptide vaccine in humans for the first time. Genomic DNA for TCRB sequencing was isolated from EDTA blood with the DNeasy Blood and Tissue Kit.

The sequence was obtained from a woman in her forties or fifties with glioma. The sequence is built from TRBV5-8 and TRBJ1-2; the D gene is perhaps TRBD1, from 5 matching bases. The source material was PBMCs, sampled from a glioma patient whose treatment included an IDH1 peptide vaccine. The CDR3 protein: CASRMTANYGYTF. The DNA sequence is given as TGTGCCAGCAGGATGACAGCTAACTATGGCTACACCTTC.